These 26 T cell receptor beta chains were sequenced from one sample in a study of blood T cell repertoires in COVID-19. Clones were read by immunoSEQ multiplex PCR, and TCRdb kept only the in-frame ones, dropping some. The sample has about 200,000 clones, 85% to 90% seen once; the top ten hold about 4.5%. The source material was peripheral blood. The receptors were gathered from a man aged 50 to 60 with acute or convalescent COVID-19.

By share, this clone counts as medium-sized. The chain employs TRBV6-2 or TRBV6-3 and TRBJ2-7; TRBD1 matches 10 bases. The CDR3 spans 17 residues. V lost 1 base to trimming and J lost 5 bases; unmatched junction nucleotides: 11. Germline lookup yields CDR1 MNHEY and CDR2 SVGEGT. CDR3 bases: TGTGCCAGCAGTTACTTGGGACCGGGACAGGGGCTCGACGAGCAGTACTTC. It translates to CASSYLGPGQGLDEQYF.

V gene TRBV29-1 combines with J gene TRBJ1-4; weak D call: TRBD1 (5 bases). The CDR3 sequence is 13 residues long. Looked up from germline, CDR1 is SQVTM and CDR2 is ANQGSEA. Trimming removed 4 bases at V and 4 bases at J, with 10 bases between. The CDR3 region has the DNA TGCAGCGTTGTAGGGGCCCTTAATGAAAAACTGTTTTTT. As protein: CSVVGALNEKLFF.

For this clone: Within the sample, other DNA sequences also encode this same CDR3. The gene calls are TRBV6-1 and TRBJ2-6; TRBD2 might be the D (5 bases). CDR1 and CDR2 from the germline V gene are MNHNS and SASEGT. Between the trimmed V and J ends, which lost 1 base and 4 bases, there was a span of 8 bases. CDR3 length: 15 amino acids. The CDR3 DNA reads TGTGCCAGCAGTGAAGGAGGGTCCGGGGCCAACGTCCTGACTTTC. Encoded protein: CASSEGGSGANVLTF.

The chain employs TRBV10-2 and TRBJ1-2; TRBD1 matches 7 bases. Trimming took 3 bases from V and 3 from J; bases not matched to a gene: 10. Germline loops: CDR1 WSHSY, CDR2 SAAADI. This CDR3 region has 16 residues. DNA of the CDR3: TGCGCCAGCAGTGATCTCGTCGGGACAGCCGACTATGGCTACACCTTC. This translates into CASSDLVGTADYGYTF.

This clone was observed a few times. V gene TRBV19 combines with J gene TRBJ1-3; D is possibly TRBD1 (6 bases). The CDR3 spans 17 residues. With 7 bases removed from V and 0 bases from J, the gap between germline ends came to 19 bases. CDR1 LNHDA and CDR2 SQIVND come from the germline V gene (reference sequence). This CDR3 reads CASTLSGTWGSGNTIYF. CDR3 coding DNA: TGTGCCAGTACCCTTTCCGGGACATGGGGCTCTGGAAACACCATATATTTT.

This clone was counted a single time. The rearrangement joins TRBV9 to TRBJ2-7; possible D gene TRBD1, 6 bases. The CDR3 covers 15 residues. In germline, CDR1 is SGDLS, CDR2 YYNGEE. V shed 0 bases and J shed 0 bases, with 10 bases lying between them. The CDR3 coding sequence is TGTGCCAGCAGCGTAGCTGAAGGGGGCTCCTACGAGCAGTACTTC. It translates to CASSVAEGGSYEQYF.

This clone was seen more than once but under ten times. CDR3 DNA: TGTGCCAGCAGCCGGGGACACGGAAATGAAAAACTGTTTTTT. Translated, it gives CASSRGHGNEKLFF. V and J are TRBV7-9 and TRBJ1-4; D possibly corresponds to TRBD1 (6 bases). Germline V CDR1 and CDR2: SEHNR, FQNEAQ (reference sequence). V lost 5 bases to trimming and J lost 5 bases, with 12 bases between them. The CDR3 sequence is 14 residues long.

The chain carries TRBV10-3 and TRBJ2-7; D call uncertain. Germline V gives CDR1 ENHRY, CDR2 SYGVKD. V was clipped by 4 bases and J by 3 bases, with 7 bases between them. The CDR3 is 12 residues long. CDR3 region: CAISGQDYEQYF. The CDR3 DNA follows: TGTGCCATCAGTGGGCAGGACTACGAGCAGTACTTC.

The chain links TRBV19 to TRBJ1-6, with 10 bases lining up with TRBD1. The CDR3 covers 15 residues. V lost 7 bases to trimming and J lost 4 bases; unmatched junction nucleotides: 4. Germline CDR1 is LNHDA and CDR2 is SQIVND (reference sequence). Here the CDR3 DNA reads TGTGCCAGTACCAGGACAGGGGGTTATAATTCACCCCTCCACTTT. This sequence encodes CASTRTGGYNSPLHF.

Worth noting for this clone: This CDR3 is also generated by other DNA sequences in the sample. The rearrangement joins TRBV5-4 to TRBJ1-1; 8 bases match TRBD1. The V and J ends lost 4 bases and 4 bases, in that order; junction bases with no gene match: 3. This CDR3 region has 13 residues. Germline V lookup: CDR1 SGHNT, CDR2 YYREEE (reference sequence). The CDR3: CASSRTGGTEAFF. The CDR3 DNA reads as TGTGCCAGCAGCCGAACAGGGGGCACTGAAGCTTTCTTT.

As for this clone: Within the sample, other DNA sequences also encode this same CDR3. This chain links TRBV27 with TRBJ2-7, with D possibly matching TRBD1 (6 bases). From germline, CDR1 is MNHEY and CDR2 SMNVEV (reference sequence). V lost 6 bases and J 3 bases, leaving 12 bases between the germline ends. The CDR3 runs to 13 residues. The CDR3 loop is CASRRLQGYEQYF. In DNA, the CDR3 is TGTGCCAGCAGACGATTACAGGGCTACGAGCAGTACTTC.

By proportion, this clone is medium-sized. This sample includes further DNA sequences coding for the same CDR3. CDR3 region: CASSLAGGEETQYF. CDR3 DNA: TGCGCCAGCAGCTTGGCGGGGGGCGAGGAGACCCAGTACTTC. The rearrangement uses TRBV5-1 and TRBJ2-5, with TRBD2 as a possible D gene (7 bases). V lost 0 bases and J 5 bases, leaving 11 bases between the germline ends. CDR1 is SGHRS and CDR2 is YFSETQ in the germline V gene. The CDR3 extends over 14 amino acids. Drawing the rest from reference TRBV5-1 and TRBJ2-5, the complete variable domain is KAGVTQTPRYLIKTRGQQVTLSCSPISGHRSVSWYQQTPGQGLQFLFEYFSETQRNKGNFPGRFSGRQFSNSRSEMNVSTLELGDSALYLCASSLAGGEETQYFGPGTRLLVL.

The CDR3 DNA reads as TGTGCCAGCAGTCCCCGGGACAGGGAAGGAAACACCATATATTTT. It specifies CASSPRDREGNTIYF. The chain carries TRBV6-6 and TRBJ1-3, with TRBD1 identical over 9 bases. From germline, CDR1 is MNHNY and CDR2 SVGAGI (reference sequence). Germline trimming cut 5 bases from V and 4 bases from J; bases unmatched to any gene: 6. This CDR3 is built from 15 residues.

V usage is TRBV29-1 and J usage is TRBJ2-3; a possible D gene is TRBD2 (6 bases). The CDR3 runs 15 residues. Trimming removed 1 base from V and 0 bases from J, with 11 bases in between. Germline CDR1 and CDR2: SQVTM and ANQGSEA. This chain's CDR3 is CSVEGRGASTDTQYF. The CDR3 DNA follows: TGCAGCGTTGAAGGACGCGGGGCCAGCACAGATACGCAGTATTTT.

This sequence joins TRBV18 and TRBJ2-5; a weak D match, TRBD2 (5 bases). CDR3 size: 15 residues. The V end lost 4 bases, the J end lost 2 bases, and 14 bases lay between the germline ends. From germline, CDR1 is KGHSH and CDR2 LQKENI. CDR3 DNA: TGTGCCAGCTCACGGCCTCCGGGAAGTCAAGAGACCCAGTACTTC. Protein product: CASSRPPGSQETQYF. The full variable domain, its missing parts supplied by reference TRBV18 and TRBJ2-5, is NAGVMQNPRHLVRRRGQEARLRCSPMKGHSHVYWYRQLPEEGLKFMVYLQKENIIDESGMPKERFSAEFPKEGPSILRIQQVVRGDSAAYFCASSRPPGSQETQYFGPGTRLLVL.

The chain links TRBV7-7 to TRBJ2-1; 9 bases map to TRBD2. V was pared by 2 bases and J by 2 bases, with 4 bases of the junction left unmatched. There are 16 residues in the CDR3. Germline CDR1 SSHAT, CDR2 FNYEAQ (reference sequence). CDR3 loop: CASSLYAGGPYNEQFF. CDR3 DNA sequence: TGTGCCAGCAGCTTATACGCGGGGGGGCCCTACAATGAGCAGTTCTTC.

The chain has TRBV11-2 and TRBJ2-4; D may be TRBD1 (5 bases). The CDR3 sequence is 15 residues long. V lost 5 bases and J 2 bases, leaving 13 bases between the germline ends. The germline V gene has CDR1 SGHAT and CDR2 FQNNGV. The DNA for the CDR3 is TGTGCCAGCAGCCTAAGAAGGGGAACCAAAAACATTCAGTACTTC. Amino acids: CASSLRRGTKNIQYF.

The gene calls are TRBV5-8 and TRBJ2-1; 13 nucleotides match TRBD2. The trim removed 4 bases at V and 3 bases at J, leaving 4 bases unmatched. Germline CDR1 reads SGHTS; CDR2 reads YDEGEE. The CDR3 is 16 residues long. The CDR3 sequence is CASSPGTSGDYNEQFF. The CDR3 nucleotides read TGTGCCAGCAGCCCGGGGACTAGCGGGGACTACAATGAGCAGTTCTTC.

The rearrangement uses TRBV30 and TRBJ2-3; 13 bases are a match to TRBD2. V was pared by 2 bases and J by 6 bases, with 14 bases of the junction left unmatched. CDR1 is GTSNPN and CDR2 is SVGIG in the germline V gene (reference sequence). The CDR3 runs to 18 residues. CDR3 in amino acids: CAWSTWQGTSGVGDTQYF. CDR3 DNA: TGTGCCTGGAGTACATGGCAAGGGACTAGCGGGGTTGGGGATACGCAGTATTTT.

J is TRBJ2-7 and V is TRBV6-1; 11 bases agree with TRBD2. This CDR3 contains 16 residues. Germline CDR1 is MNHNS and CDR2 is SASEGT. V shed 0 bases, J shed 4 bases, and the junction held 5 bases outside the gene matches. This CDR3 is CASSEAELAGAYEQYF. The CDR3 nucleotides are TGTGCCAGCAGTGAAGCGGAACTAGCGGGGGCGTACGAGCAGTACTTC.

This clone was recorded once. The chain joins TRBV7-9 to TRBJ2-7; the match to TRBD2 covers 7 bases. Germline V gene lookup returns CDR1 SEHNR and CDR2 FQNEAQ (reference sequence). The CDR3 is 13 residues long. With 7 bases clipped from V and 2 bases from J, the junction kept 5 bases outside the gene matches. Here the CDR3 DNA reads TGTGCCAGCACCCCGGGGGGTCCCTACGAGCAGTACTTC. Translating it yields CASTPGGPYEQYF.

The table lists this clone with a few counts. Other DNA sequences from this sample encode an identical CDR3 as well. V is TRBV19 and J is TRBJ1-1; 7 nucleotides agree with TRBD1. CDR1 is LNHDA and CDR2 is SQIVND in the germline V gene (reference sequence). The CDR3 consists of 14 residues. Trimming cost V 3 bases and J 2 bases; bases outside gene matches: 3. DNA for the CDR3: TGTGCCAGTAGTATTGGGACAGTAAACACTGAAGCTTTCTTT. It yields the protein CASSIGTVNTEAFF.

CDR3 DNA sequence: TGTGCCAGCAGCCCGACAGGAGAACTTGCCTACGAGCAGTACTTC. Amino acid sequence: CASSPTGELAYEQYF. V gene TRBV7-6 combines with J gene TRBJ2-7; tentative D call: TRBD1 (6 bases). This CDR3 has 15 residues. Germline V gene lookup returns CDR1 SGHVS and CDR2 FNYEAQ. Trimming removed 5 bases at V and 2 bases at J, with 16 bases between.

For the CDR3, the DNA is TGTGCCAGCAGCATGAACAACGGAAACACCATATATTTT. Translation: CASSMNNGNTIYF. The rearrangement links TRBV11-3 to TRBJ1-3; no firm D call. CDR3 size: 13 residues. V lost 5 bases, J lost 4 bases, and 9 bases lay in between. Germline values: CDR1 SGHNT, CDR2 YENEEA.

DNA for the CDR3: TGTGCCAGCAGACCAGGGAATGATCAGCCCCAGCATTTT. This translates into CASRPGNDQPQHF. V usage is TRBV6-5 and J usage is TRBJ1-5, with a weak D call TRBD1 (5 bases). The length of the CDR3 is 13 residues. Germline values: CDR1 MNHEY, CDR2 SVGAGI. Trimming cost V 6 bases and J 5 bases, with 11 bases left between them.

This clone was detected once. J is TRBJ1-5 and V is TRBV6-1; 9 nucleotides match TRBD1. Germline V lookup: CDR1 MNHNS, CDR2 SASEGT. This CDR3 region has 14 residues. Germline trimming cut 0 bases from V and 13 bases from J; bases unmatched to any gene: 7. The chain's CDR3 is CASSEAGFGQGQHF. In nucleotides, the CDR3 is TGTGCCAGCAGTGAAGCTGGTTTCGGACAGGGGCAGCATTTT.